This T cell receptor beta chain was sequenced during a study of blood T cell repertoires in COVID-19. Overall study: Both acute and convalescent COVID-19 samples were obtained from the United States, Italy and Spain.

Ages ranged from about 18 to 89 years, with residence in approximately 25 US areas. Participants' own reports of clinical history determined their cohort assignment. In the original processing: Quantification of nucleated cells was approximated via reference gene primer amplification. Clones were sequenced by immunoSEQ multiplex PCR, and TCRdb holds only the in-frame ones, with some missing. That table gives V, J and clone size, and the DNA gave D and trimming. In the table there are around 420,000 clones, roughly 88% of which are singletons. Germline CDR1 SGHDT, CDR2 YYEEEE. The CDR3 sequence is 14 residues long. V was trimmed by 2 bases and J by 7 bases, leaving 15 bases between them.

Sample: PBMCs or T cells enriched from blood (not recorded which). The chain recombines TRBV5-6 with TRBJ1-1; D is unresolved. This TCR derives from a woman in her forties with acute COVID-19. The CDR3 sequence is CASSFLWRNNEAFF. Here the CDR3 DNA reads TGTGCCAGCAGCTTCTTGTGGAGAAATAATGAAGCTTTCTTT.